The 22 T cell receptor beta chains in this list originate from one sample, sequenced in a study of blood T cell repertoires in COVID-19. Generated by immunoSEQ multiplex PCR, the TCRdb table keeps only in-frame clones and is missing some. The sample has approximately 68,000 clones; more than 70% are singletons. Sequenced sample: peripheral blood. The receptors stem from a man in his 70s with active or convalescent COVID-19.

This clone has a handful of counts. This chain uses TRBV5-1 with TRBJ2-6, with 7 bases matching TRBD1. This CDR3 has 16 residues. V gave up 1 base and J gave up 4 bases; unmatched junction bases: 5. The germline gives CDR1 SGHRS, CDR2 YFSETQ. The CDR3 sequence is CASSLKGADGANVLTF. The CDR3 DNA follows: TGCGCCAGCAGCTTGAAGGGGGCGGACGGGGCCAACGTCCTGACTTTC. The variable domain in full, completed from reference TRBV5-1 and TRBJ2-6, reads KAGVTQTPRYLIKTRGQQVTLSCSPISGHRSVSWYQQTPGQGLQFLFEYFSETQRNKGNFPGRFSGRQFSNSRSEMNVSTLELGDSALYLCASSLKGADGANVLTFGAGSRLTVL.

The chain uses TRBV9 and TRBJ1-3, with unresolved D. Germline values: CDR1 SGDLS, CDR2 YYNGEE. V dropped 2 bases and J dropped 0 bases, with 9 bases sitting between them. This CDR3 contains 15 residues. CDR3 sequence: CASSVLANSGNTIYF. CDR3 nucleotide sequence: TGTGCCAGCAGCGTTTTAGCAAACTCTGGAAACACCATATATTTT. Filled out from reference TRBV9 and TRBJ1-3, the complete variable domain reads DSGVTQTPKHLITATGQRVTLRCSPRSGDLSVYWYQQSLDQGLQFLIQYYNGEERAKGNILERFSAQQFPDLHSELNLSSLELGDSALYFCASSVLANSGNTIYFGEGSWLTVV.

J is TRBJ2-2 and V is TRBV5-1; 11 nucleotides agree with TRBD2. The V gene's germline CDR1 is SGHRS and CDR2 YFSETQ. Unmatched junction bases numbered 17, after V lost 4 bases and J lost 6 bases. This CDR3 is 19 amino acids long. The CDR3 DNA reads as TGCGCCAGCAGCCCCGTGCCCGTAGGGGTAGCGGGAGGGTCCGGGGAGCTGTTTTTT. The encoded protein is CASSPVPVGVAGGSGELFF.

This clone appeared a single time. The chain carries TRBV6-5 and TRBJ2-3; possible D gene TRBD1, 6 bases. This CDR3 is 13 amino acids long. The V and J ends lost 6 bases and 6 bases respectively, with 13 bases between them. The germline V gene has CDR1 MNHEY and CDR2 SVGAGI. In DNA form, the CDR3 reads TGTGCCAGCAGCAGGGACACCCTCGATACGCAGTATTTT. Its protein product is CASSRDTLDTQYF.

The chain links TRBV24-1 to TRBJ1-2; TRBD1 aligns across 7 bases. The CDR3 is 14 amino acids. V dropped 0 bases and J dropped 7; count of bases not matched to a gene: 4. Germline-derived CDR1 and CDR2 are KGHDR and SFDVKD. CDR3 sequence (DNA): TGTGCCACCAGTGATTTGAAGGGGGCGAGTGGCTACACCTTC. Its protein product is CATSDLKGASGYTF.

Note on this clone: The same CDR3 is also encoded by other DNA sequences in this sample. The chain has TRBV19 and TRBJ2-7; 7 bases line up with TRBD1. CDR3 size: 14 residues. The germline gives CDR1 LNHDA, CDR2 SQIVND (reference sequence). J lost 3 bases, V lost 2 bases, and 4 bases had no gene match. The CDR3 sequence: CASSIRDRDYEQYF. CDR3 bases: TGTGCCAGTAGTATACGGGACAGAGACTACGAGCAGTACTTC.

The genes are TRBV10-3 and TRBJ1-1; 8 bases agree with TRBD1. Per germline, CDR1 ENHRY and CDR2 SYGVKD. The CDR3 contains 14 residues. The V segment lost 6 bases and the J segment 4 bases; nucleotides outside the gene matches: 7. DNA for the CDR3: TGTGCCATCAGGGATACTACAGGGGGCACTGAAGCTTTCTTT. Translating gives CAIRDTTGGTEAFF.

The chain uses TRBV11-2 and TRBJ2-1; possibly TRBD2 for D (5 bases). This CDR3 has 14 amino acids. The germline CDR1 and CDR2 sequences are SGHAT and FQNNGV. V lost 5 bases to trimming and J lost 7 bases, with 15 bases between them. The CDR3 loop reads CASSLGGAANEQFF. CDR3 nucleotides: TGTGCCAGCAGCCTAGGAGGAGCCGCTAATGAGCAGTTCTTC.

The V call is TRBV18, the J call TRBJ2-3; 7 bases map to TRBD2. The CDR3 contains 17 residues. V trimming: 1 base; J trimming: 2 bases; junction bases outside the gene matches: 9. Germline assignment: CDR1 KGHSH and CDR2 LQKENI. CDR3 DNA: TGTGCCAGCTCACCACTGGGGTCTAGCGGACTCACAGATACGCAGTATTTT. Translated, it gives CASSPLGSSGLTDTQYF.

The count of this clone is one. The chain uses TRBV28 and TRBJ2-3, with D perhaps matching TRBD2 (6 bases). V was pared by 3 bases and J by 0 bases, with 13 bases between. From germline, CDR1 is MDHEN and CDR2 SYDVKM. This CDR3 spans 16 amino acids. This chain's CDR3 is CASSLLADSSTDTQYF. CDR3 coding DNA: TGTGCCAGCAGTTTGTTAGCGGATTCTAGCACAGATACGCAGTATTTT.

The chain has TRBV24-1 and TRBJ2-3; D is possibly TRBD2 (6 bases). The V end was cut by 2 bases, the J end by 9 bases, with 14 bases between. The germline V gene encodes CDR1 KGHDR and CDR2 SFDVKD. This CDR3 is built from 14 residues. CDR3 DNA: TGTGCCACCAGTGATTCTCGGAGGCGGGGAACGCAGTATTTT. This translates into CATSDSRRRGTQYF.

This chain connects TRBV14 to TRBJ1-3; D is possibly TRBD1 (6 bases). V was shortened by 3 bases and J by 0 bases, with 9 bases between the two germline ends. Germline V CDR1 and CDR2: SGHDN, FVKESK. The CDR3 contains 15 residues. DNA of the CDR3: TGTGCCAGCAGCCATAGGGGGAACTCTGGAAACACCATATATTTT. Amino acid sequence: CASSHRGNSGNTIYF.

This chain joins TRBV27 and TRBJ2-5; the match to TRBD1 covers 12 bases. CDR3 length: 15 residues. Germline CDR1 is MNHEY and CDR2 is SMNVEV (reference sequence). J lost 4 bases, V lost 5 bases, and 5 bases had no gene match. CDR3 loop: CASSVRDRGRETQYF. The CDR3 coding sequence is TGTGCCAGCAGTGTCCGGGACAGGGGGCGAGAGACCCAGTACTTC.

The rearrangement uses TRBV30 and TRBJ1-1, with 7 bases lining up with TRBD1. CDR1 is GTSNPN and CDR2 is SVGIG in the germline V gene (reference sequence). There are 12 residues in the CDR3. Trimming cost V 4 bases and J 11 bases; bases outside gene matches: 10. The CDR3 protein is CAWTPATGSAFF. In DNA form, the CDR3 reads TGTGCCTGGACTCCAGCGACAGGGTCGGCTTTCTTT.

The rearrangement uses TRBV15 and TRBJ1-1; 7 nucleotides match TRBD1. Trimming removed 4 bases from V and 7 bases from J; junction bases left unmatched: 3. Germline V gene lookup returns CDR1 LNHNV and CDR2 YYDKDF (reference sequence). This CDR3 spans 12 amino acids. The CDR3 nucleotides are TGTGCCACCAGCATAGGACAGGATGAAGCTTTCTTT. Translated: CATSIGQDEAFF.

The chain links TRBV5-1 to TRBJ2-7; 9 bases are a match to TRBD1. The germline CDR1 and CDR2 sequences are SGHRS and YFSETQ. The CDR3 covers 15 residues. After removal of 3 bases from V and 5 bases from J, the junction contained 9 bases not matched to a gene. The CDR3: CASSSLRQGDNEQYF. The CDR3 DNA reads as TGCGCCAGCAGCTCACTGCGACAGGGGGACAACGAGCAGTACTTC.

The chain employs TRBV7-6 and TRBJ2-5; TRBD2 might be the D (7 bases). The germline V gene has CDR1 SGHVS and CDR2 FNYEAQ. Trimming cost V 4 bases and J 1 base, with 13 bases left between them. The CDR3 consists of 15 residues. The CDR3 loop is CASSWGGGGQETQYF. The CDR3 DNA is TGTGCCAGCAGCTGGGGGGGAGGGGGCCAAGAGACCCAGTACTTC.

The chain has TRBV19 and TRBJ1-5; 7 nucleotides align to TRBD1. J was trimmed by 1 base and V by 9 bases; bases with no gene match: 9. Germline CDR1 and CDR2: LNHDA and SQIVND (reference sequence). This CDR3 contains 15 residues. The DNA for the CDR3 is TGTGCCAGCCTGAGAGGGGGCAGAAGCAATCAGCCCCAGCATTTT. Translated: CASLRGGRSNQPQHF.

The CDR3 nucleotides are TGTGCCAGCAGTCGCCGGTGCTGGGCCCGTCCTCCTCAGCCCCAGCATTTT. As protein: CASSRRCWARPPQPQHF. The chain is built from TRBV27 and TRBJ1-5; D not certain. Germline V gene lookup returns CDR1 MNHEY and CDR2 SMNVEV (reference sequence). V was cut by 5 bases and J by 6 bases, with 23 bases left in between. This CDR3 has 17 amino acids.

The chain employs TRBV19 and TRBJ1-5, with D tentatively TRBD1 (5 bases). The CDR3 is 15 residues long. Germline values: CDR1 LNHDA, CDR2 SQIVND (reference sequence). V lost 3 bases to trimming and J lost 4 bases, with 13 bases between them. The CDR3 is CASSMRGVRNQPQHF. CDR3 nucleotides: TGTGCCAGTAGTATGCGGGGCGTAAGAAATCAGCCCCAGCATTTT. The whole variable domain, filled in from reference TRBV19 and TRBJ1-5, reads DGGITQSPKYLFRKEGQNVTLSCEQNLNHDAMYWYRQDPGQGLRLIYYSQIVNDFQKGDIAEGYSVSREKKESFPLTVTSAQKNPTAFYLCASSMRGVRNQPQHFGDGTRLSIL.

This chain joins TRBV4-1 and TRBJ2-7; 9 bases are shared with TRBD1. V gave up 0 bases and J gave up 3 bases; unmatched junction bases: 15. The CDR3 is made up of 19 amino acids. Germline CDR1 is MGHRA and CDR2 is YSYEKL. CDR3 sequence: CASSQENAILTGGLYEQYF. In DNA, the CDR3 is TGCGCCAGCAGCCAAGAAAATGCCATACTGACAGGGGGACTCTACGAGCAGTACTTC.

This chain uses TRBV6-5 with TRBJ1-2; a weak D match, TRBD1 (6 bases). Trimming stripped 5 bases from V and 4 bases from J, with 14 bases between. Germline CDR1 is MNHEY and CDR2 is SVGAGI. The CDR3 consists of 14 residues. The CDR3 sequence is CASSMGASIYGYTF. The CDR3 DNA reads TGTGCCAGCAGTATGGGGGCAAGTATCTATGGCTACACCTTC.